This TCR beta chain was sequenced for a study of T cell responses to AZD1222 COVID-19 vaccine. Study overall: Pooling was applied to second doses at about 4 or about 12 weeks.

With respect to this clone: Antigen unknown.

The data were produced by immunoSEQ multiplex PCR, yet TCRdb's version contains in-frame clones alone and is incomplete. Of about 96,000 clones detected, roughly 90% appear once; the ten largest clones hold roughly 26%. V lost 3 bases and J 0 bases, leaving 6 bases between the germline ends. CDR3 length: 14 amino acids. Germline assignment: CDR1 MNHEY and CDR2 SMNVEV (reference sequence). Notes on the study in general: Among AZD1222 vaccinees, only five to seven were seropositive at baseline. Donors skewed white British and female; clonal diversity was possibly underestimated. Two AZD1222 doses significantly raised spike-specific TCR breadth and depth over controls.

V gene TRBV27 combines with J gene TRBJ2-1, with no clear D. The input for sequencing was peripheral blood, taken on day 0 of AZD1222 vaccination. This receptor was obtained from an adult in good health. The CDR3 loop is CASSFSSSYNEQFF. The CDR3 DNA sequence: TGTGCCAGCAGTTTTAGCTCCTCCTACAATGAGCAGTTCTTC.